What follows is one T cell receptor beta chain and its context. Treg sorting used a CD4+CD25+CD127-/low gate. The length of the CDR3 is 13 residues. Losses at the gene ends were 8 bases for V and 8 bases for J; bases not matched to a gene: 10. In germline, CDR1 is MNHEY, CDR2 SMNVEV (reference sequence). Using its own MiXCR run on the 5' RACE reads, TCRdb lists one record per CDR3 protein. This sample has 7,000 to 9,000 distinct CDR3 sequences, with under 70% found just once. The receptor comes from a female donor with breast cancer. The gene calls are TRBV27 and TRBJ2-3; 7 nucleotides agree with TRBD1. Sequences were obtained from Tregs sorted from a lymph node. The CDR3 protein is CASGPTGLGTQYF. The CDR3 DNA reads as TGTGCCAGCGGCCCGACAGGGCTTGGTACGCAGTATTTT.